This T cell receptor beta chain was found in a study of blood T cells in healthy people across ages. Total RNA, at least 5.5 micrograms per sample, came from PBMCs. Of note for this clonotype: This is likely a read error, given that the CDR3 carries no conserved phenylalanine or tryptophan at its end.

The second PCR ran roughly 7 to 11 cycles with a sample-barcoded 5' primer and J-beta primers. TCRdb analysed the 5' RACE reads with MiXCR anew, one entry per CDR3 protein. The data contain 630,000 or so distinct CDR3 sequences, 32% of them singletons. Sequenced sample: blood. This TCR was recovered from a woman at least 80 years old in good health.

The CDR3 sequence is CSVEREAAFL. The CDR3, as DNA: TGCAGCGTTGAGAGGGAAGCAGCTTTCTTG. The chain links TRBV29-1 to TRBJ1-1; D is undetermined. CDR3 size: 10 residues. V dropped 3 bases and J dropped 10 bases, with 9 bases sitting between them. Germline CDR1 and CDR2: SQVTM and ANQGSEA.